These 6 T cell receptor beta chains share one sample of origin, sequenced in a study of cytomegalovirus exposure and HLA in healthy donors. The PCR ran on 60 Vbeta and 13 Jbeta primers. Assay: immunoSEQ multiplex PCR; the TCRdb copy retains only in-frame clones and omits some. The table shows under 300,000 clones, with just over 70% occurring only once. The sequencing input was PBMCs. These receptor sequences come from a female donor in good health and CMV-seronegative.

DNA of the CDR3: TGTGCCAGCAGTCCCCAGACCTTAGTGACCGGGAACTATGGCTACACCTTC. This gives the protein CASSPQTLVTGNYGYTF. V gene TRBV28 combines with J gene TRBJ1-2; the D is unclear. Germline V gene data show CDR1 as MDHEN and CDR2 as SYDVKM. Trimming removed 5 bases at V and 2 bases at J, with 21 bases between. The CDR3 has 17 amino acids.

The rearrangement links TRBV11-3 to TRBJ2-1, with 10 bases fitting TRBD2. The CDR3 totals 15 residues. Germline V gene data show CDR1 as SGHNT and CDR2 as YENEEA. V trimming: 5 bases; J trimming: 8 bases; junction bases outside the gene matches: 9. The CDR3 protein is CASSPGLAGAHEQFF. CDR3 bases: TGTGCCAGCAGCCCGGGGCTAGCGGGAGCTCATGAGCAGTTCTTC.

Details on this clone: The germline gene is not matched at one end of the junction; a read error may be the cause. The rearrangement uses TRBV7-9 and TRBJ1-1; 8 bases match TRBD1. The CDR3 totals 12 residues. CDR1 and CDR2 from the germline V gene are SEHNR and FQNEAQ (reference sequence). The CDR3 is CSSSTGGTEAFF. DNA of the CDR3: TGTTCCAGCAGCACAGGGGGCACTGAAGCTTTCTTT.

The chain combines TRBV14 with TRBJ2-1, with D perhaps TRBD2 (5 bases). V was pared by 3 bases and J by 1 base, with 10 bases between. The CDR3 is 15 residues long. Germline V gene lookup returns CDR1 SGHDN and CDR2 FVKESK. Written as DNA, the CDR3 is TGTGCCAGCAGCCACCCGGGGTATTCCTACAATGAGCAGTTCTTC. This gives the protein CASSHPGYSYNEQFF.

The rearrangement uses TRBV7-9 and TRBJ1-2; 7 bases match TRBD1. CDR1 SEHNR and CDR2 FQNEAQ come from the germline V gene (reference sequence). V was clipped by 6 bases and J by 8 bases; unmatched bases: 12. This CDR3 has 14 residues. The CDR3 nucleotides are TGTGCCAGCAGGGCTCAGGGGCAGGGGGACGGCTACACCTTC. It yields the protein CASRAQGQGDGYTF.

This clone was found a few times. This rearrangement joins TRBV9 to TRBJ2-4; TRBD1 aligns across 7 bases. This CDR3 spans 17 amino acids. The V gene end was trimmed by 0 bases and the J gene end by 8 bases; junction bases not matched to a gene: 14. The germline gives CDR1 SGDLS, CDR2 YYNGEE. The CDR3 is CASSVGAGGIAQDIQYF. DNA of the CDR3: TGTGCCAGCAGCGTAGGTGCAGGGGGAATTGCGCAGGACATTCAGTACTTC.